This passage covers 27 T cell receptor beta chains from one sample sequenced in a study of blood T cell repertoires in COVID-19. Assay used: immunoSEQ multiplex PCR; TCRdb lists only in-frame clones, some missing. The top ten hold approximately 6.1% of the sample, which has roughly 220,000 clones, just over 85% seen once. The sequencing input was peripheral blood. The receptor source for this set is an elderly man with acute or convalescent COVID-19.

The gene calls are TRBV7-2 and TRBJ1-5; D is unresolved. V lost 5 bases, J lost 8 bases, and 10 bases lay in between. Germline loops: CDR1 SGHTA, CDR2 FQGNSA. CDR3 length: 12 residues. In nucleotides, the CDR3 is TGTGCCAGCAGCCCGGGGATGGAGCCCCAGCATTTT. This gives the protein CASSPGMEPQHF.

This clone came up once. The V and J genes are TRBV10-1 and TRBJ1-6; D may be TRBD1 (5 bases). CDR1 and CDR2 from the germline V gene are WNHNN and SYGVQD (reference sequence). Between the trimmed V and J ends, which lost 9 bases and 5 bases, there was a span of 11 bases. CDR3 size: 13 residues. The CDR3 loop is CASRQRNNSPLHF. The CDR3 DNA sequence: TGCGCCAGTCGACAGAGGAATAATTCACCCCTCCACTTT.

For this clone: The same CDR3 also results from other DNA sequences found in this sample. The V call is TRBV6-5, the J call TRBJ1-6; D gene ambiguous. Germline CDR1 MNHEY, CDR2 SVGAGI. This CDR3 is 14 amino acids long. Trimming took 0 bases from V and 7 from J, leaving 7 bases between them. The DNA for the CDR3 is TGTGCCAGCAGTTACTCGGGCAGGAATTCACCCCTCCACTTT. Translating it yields CASSYSGRNSPLHF.

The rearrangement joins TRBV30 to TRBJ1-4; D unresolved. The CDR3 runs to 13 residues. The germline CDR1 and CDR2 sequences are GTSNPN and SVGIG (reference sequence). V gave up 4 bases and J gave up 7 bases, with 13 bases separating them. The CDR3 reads CAWTRFRGEKLFF. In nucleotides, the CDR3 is TGTGCCTGGACCCGGTTTCGGGGTGAAAAACTGTTTTTT.

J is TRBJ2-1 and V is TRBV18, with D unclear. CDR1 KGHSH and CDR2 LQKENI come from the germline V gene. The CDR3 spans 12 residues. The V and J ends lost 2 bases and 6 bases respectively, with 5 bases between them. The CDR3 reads CASSPGGNEQFF. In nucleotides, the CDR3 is TGTGCCAGCTCACCAGGCGGCAATGAGCAGTTCTTC.

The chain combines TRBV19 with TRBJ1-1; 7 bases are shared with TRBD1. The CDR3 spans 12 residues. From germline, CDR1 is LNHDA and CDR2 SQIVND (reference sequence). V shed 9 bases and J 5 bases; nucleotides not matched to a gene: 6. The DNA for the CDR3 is TGTGCCAGCACAACAGGGGTTACTGAAGCTTTCTTT. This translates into CASTTGVTEAFF.

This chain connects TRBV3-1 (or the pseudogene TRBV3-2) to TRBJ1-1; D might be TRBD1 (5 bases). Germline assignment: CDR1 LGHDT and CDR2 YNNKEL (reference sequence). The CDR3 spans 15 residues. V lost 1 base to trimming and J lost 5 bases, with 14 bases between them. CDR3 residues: CASSQGAGIRTEAFF. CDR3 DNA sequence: TGTGCCAGCAGCCAAGGGGCAGGGATTAGGACTGAAGCTTTCTTT.

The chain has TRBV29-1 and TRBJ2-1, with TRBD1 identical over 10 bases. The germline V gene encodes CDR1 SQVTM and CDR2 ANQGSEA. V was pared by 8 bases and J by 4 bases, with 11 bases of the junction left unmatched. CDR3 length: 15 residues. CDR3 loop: CSSRPGTGDYNEQFF. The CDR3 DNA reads TGCAGCTCTCGACCTGGGACAGGGGATTACAATGAGCAGTTCTTC.

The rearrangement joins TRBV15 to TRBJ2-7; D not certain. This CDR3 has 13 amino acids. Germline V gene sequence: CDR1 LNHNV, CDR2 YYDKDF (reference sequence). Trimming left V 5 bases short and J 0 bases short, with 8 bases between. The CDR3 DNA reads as TGTGCCACCAGCCGGTCATACTCCTACGAGCAGTACTTC. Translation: CATSRSYSYEQYF.

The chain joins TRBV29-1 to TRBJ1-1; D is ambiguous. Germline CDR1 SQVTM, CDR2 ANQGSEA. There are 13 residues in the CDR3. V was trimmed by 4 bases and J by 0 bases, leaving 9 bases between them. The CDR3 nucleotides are TGCAGCGTTGGGATTGGGCTGAACACTGAAGCTTTCTTT. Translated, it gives CSVGIGLNTEAFF.

CDR3 in amino acids: CASSEAREGQFF. In nucleotides, the CDR3 is TGTGCCAGCAGTGAAGCTCGTGAGGGGCAGTTCTTC. V and J are TRBV2 and TRBJ2-1, with TRBD2 as a possible D gene (5 bases). This CDR3 is 12 amino acids long. V lost 0 bases and J lost 12, with 9 bases in between. Germline CDR1 is SNHLY and CDR2 is FYNNEI.

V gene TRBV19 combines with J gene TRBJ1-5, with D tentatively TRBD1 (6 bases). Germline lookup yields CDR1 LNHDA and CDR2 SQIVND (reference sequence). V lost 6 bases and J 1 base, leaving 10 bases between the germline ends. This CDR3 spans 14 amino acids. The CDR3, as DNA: TGTGCCAGTAGAAAACAGGGCAGCAATCAGCCCCAGCATTTT. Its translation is CASRKQGSNQPQHF. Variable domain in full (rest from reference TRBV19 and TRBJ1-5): DGGITQSPKYLFRKEGQNVTLSCEQNLNHDAMYWYRQDPGQGLRLIYYSQIVNDFQKGDIAEGYSVSREKKESFPLTVTSAQKNPTAFYLCASRKQGSNQPQHFGDGTRLSIL.

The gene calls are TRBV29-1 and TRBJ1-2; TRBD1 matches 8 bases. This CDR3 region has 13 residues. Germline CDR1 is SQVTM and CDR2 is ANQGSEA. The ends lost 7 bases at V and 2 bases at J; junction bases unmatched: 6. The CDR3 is CSAADRANYGYTF. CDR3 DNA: TGCAGCGCCGCGGACAGGGCCAACTATGGCTACACCTTC.

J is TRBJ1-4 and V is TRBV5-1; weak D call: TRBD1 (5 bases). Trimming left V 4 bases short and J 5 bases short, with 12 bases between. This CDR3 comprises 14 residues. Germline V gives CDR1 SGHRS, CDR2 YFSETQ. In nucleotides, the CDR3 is TGCGCCAGCAGCAGGGACGGGGGGAATGAAAAACTGTTTTTT. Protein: CASSRDGGNEKLFF.

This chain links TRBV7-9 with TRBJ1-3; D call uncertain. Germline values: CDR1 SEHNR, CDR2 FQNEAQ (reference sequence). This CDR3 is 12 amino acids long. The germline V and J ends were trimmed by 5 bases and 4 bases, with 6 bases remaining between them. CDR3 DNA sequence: TGTGCCAGCAGCCCTGCGGGAAACACCATATATTTT. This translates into CASSPAGNTIYF.

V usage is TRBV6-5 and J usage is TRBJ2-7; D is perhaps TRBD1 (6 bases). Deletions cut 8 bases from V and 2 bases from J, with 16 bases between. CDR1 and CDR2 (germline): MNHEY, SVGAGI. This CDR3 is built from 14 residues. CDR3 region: CASSPQTGPYEQYF. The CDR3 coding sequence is TGTGCCAGCTCGCCCCAGACAGGACCCTACGAGCAGTACTTC.

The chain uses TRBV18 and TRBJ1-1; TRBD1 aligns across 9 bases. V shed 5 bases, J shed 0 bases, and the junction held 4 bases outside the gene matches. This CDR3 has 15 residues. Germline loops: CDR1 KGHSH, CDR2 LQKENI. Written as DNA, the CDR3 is TGTGCCAGCTCAAGGACAGGGGACTTGAACACTGAAGCTTTCTTT. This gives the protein CASSRTGDLNTEAFF.

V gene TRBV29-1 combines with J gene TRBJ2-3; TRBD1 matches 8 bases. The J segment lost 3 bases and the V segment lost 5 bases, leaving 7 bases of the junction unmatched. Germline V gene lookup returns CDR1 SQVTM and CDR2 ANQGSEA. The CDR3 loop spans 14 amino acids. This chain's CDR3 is CSVRQGTWTDTQYF. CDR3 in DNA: TGCAGCGTTCGACAGGGGACCTGGACAGATACGCAGTATTTT.

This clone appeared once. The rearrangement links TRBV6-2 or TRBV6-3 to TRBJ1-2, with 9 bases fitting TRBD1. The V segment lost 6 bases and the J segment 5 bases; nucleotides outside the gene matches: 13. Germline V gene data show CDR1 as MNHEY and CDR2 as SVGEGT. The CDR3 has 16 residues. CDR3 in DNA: TGTGCCAGCAGCAAGAGACAGGGGGGCCTCTATTATGGCTACACCTTC. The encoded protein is CASSKRQGGLYYGYTF.

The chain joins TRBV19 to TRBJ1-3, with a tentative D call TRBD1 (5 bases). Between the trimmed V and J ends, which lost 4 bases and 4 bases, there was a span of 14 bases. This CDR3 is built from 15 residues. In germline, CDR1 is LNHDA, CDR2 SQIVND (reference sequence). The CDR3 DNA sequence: TGTGCCAGTAGTACGAATTCAGGGTTCGGAAACACCATATATTTT. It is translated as CASSTNSGFGNTIYF. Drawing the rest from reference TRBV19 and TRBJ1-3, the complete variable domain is DGGITQSPKYLFRKEGQNVTLSCEQNLNHDAMYWYRQDPGQGLRLIYYSQIVNDFQKGDIAEGYSVSREKKESFPLTVTSAQKNPTAFYLCASSTNSGFGNTIYFGEGSWLTVV.

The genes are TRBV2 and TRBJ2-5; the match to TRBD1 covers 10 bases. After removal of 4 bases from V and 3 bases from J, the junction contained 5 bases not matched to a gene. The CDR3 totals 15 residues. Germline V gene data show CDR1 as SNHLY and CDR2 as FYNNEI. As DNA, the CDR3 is TGTGCCAGCAGTGCGGGACAGGGGAACGAAGAGACCCAGTACTTC. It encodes CASSAGQGNEETQYF. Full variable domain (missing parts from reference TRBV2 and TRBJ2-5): EPEVTQTPSHQVTQMGQEVILRCVPISNHLYFYWYRQILGQKVEFLVSFYNNEISEKSEIFDDQFSVERPDGSNFTLKIRSTKLEDSAMYFCASSAGQGNEETQYFGPGTRLLVL.

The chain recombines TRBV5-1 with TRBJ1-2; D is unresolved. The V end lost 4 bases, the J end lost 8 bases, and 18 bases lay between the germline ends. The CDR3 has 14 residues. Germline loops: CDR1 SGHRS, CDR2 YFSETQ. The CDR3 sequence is CASSRSGSSDGYTF. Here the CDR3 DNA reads TGCGCCAGCAGCCGATCGGGTTCATCTGACGGCTACACCTTC.

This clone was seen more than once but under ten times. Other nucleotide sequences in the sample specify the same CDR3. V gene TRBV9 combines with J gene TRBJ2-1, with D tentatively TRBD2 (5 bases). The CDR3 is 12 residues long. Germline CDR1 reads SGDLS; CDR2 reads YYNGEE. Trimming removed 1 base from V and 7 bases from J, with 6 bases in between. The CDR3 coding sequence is TGTGCCAGCAGCGTAACGGGGAATGAGCAGTTCTTC. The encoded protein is CASSVTGNEQFF.

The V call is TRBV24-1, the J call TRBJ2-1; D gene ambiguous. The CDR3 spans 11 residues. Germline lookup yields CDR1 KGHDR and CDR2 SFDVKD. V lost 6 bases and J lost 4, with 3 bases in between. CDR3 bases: TGTGCCACCAGTCAATACAATGAGCAGTTCTTC. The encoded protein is CATSQYNEQFF.

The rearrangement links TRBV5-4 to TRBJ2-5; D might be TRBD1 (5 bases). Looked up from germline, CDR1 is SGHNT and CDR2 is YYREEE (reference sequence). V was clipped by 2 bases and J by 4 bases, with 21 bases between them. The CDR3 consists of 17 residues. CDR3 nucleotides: TGTGCCAGCAGCTTAGCGCTCGGTTATGGTGGGGCAGAGACCCAGTACTTC. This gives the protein CASSLALGYGGAETQYF.

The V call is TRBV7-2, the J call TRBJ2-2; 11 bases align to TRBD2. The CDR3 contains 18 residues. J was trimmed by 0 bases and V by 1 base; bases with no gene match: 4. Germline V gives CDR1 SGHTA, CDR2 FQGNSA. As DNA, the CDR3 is TGTGCCAGCAGCTTAGTTCTAGCGGGAGGCGCGAACACCGGGGAGCTGTTTTTT. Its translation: CASSLVLAGGANTGELFF.

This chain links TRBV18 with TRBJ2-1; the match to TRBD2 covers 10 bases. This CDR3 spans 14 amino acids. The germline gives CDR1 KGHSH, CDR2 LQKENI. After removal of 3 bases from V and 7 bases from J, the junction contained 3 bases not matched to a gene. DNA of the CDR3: TGTGCCAGCTCACCGGTAGCGGGAGGTAATGAGCAGTTCTTC. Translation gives CASSPVAGGNEQFF.